The 11 T cell receptor beta chains listed next were all sequenced from one sample in a study of shared T cell receptors in the human thymus. Assay: immunoSEQ multiplex PCR; the TCRdb copy retains only in-frame clones and omits some. The table lists under 450,000 clones, roughly 94% of them singletons. The specimen sequenced was thymocytes. Source of these receptors: a human donor.

The chain recombines TRBV28 with TRBJ1-4; 7 bases fit TRBD1. Germline V gene sequence: CDR1 MDHEN, CDR2 SYDVKM. With V trimmed by 6 bases and J by 8 bases, 0 bases remained unmatched. The CDR3 extends over 11 amino acids. CDR3 sequence (DNA): TGTGCCAGCAGGGACAGGGAAAAACTGTTTTTT. Its protein product is CASRDREKLFF.

This rearrangement joins TRBV7-2 to TRBJ2-7; 7 bases agree with TRBD2. The CDR3 sequence is 14 residues long. J gave up 3 bases and V 1 base, and 3 bases lay outside the gene matches. Germline-derived CDR1 and CDR2 are SGHTA and FQGNSA. In DNA, the CDR3 is TGTGCCAGCAGCTTAGGCATAGCGGGCTACGAGCAGTACTTC. This translates into CASSLGIAGYEQYF.

The rearrangement joins TRBV29-1 to TRBJ1-1; unclear D gene. CDR1 is SQVTM, CDR2 ANQGSEA, per germline. The CDR3 extends over 15 amino acids. Trimming cost V 4 bases and J 1 base, with 16 bases left between them. In DNA, the CDR3 is TGCAGCGTTGCCCAGCCACTATCCTCGAACACTGAAGCTTTCTTT. Residues: CSVAQPLSSNTEAFF. Using reference TRBV29-1 and TRBJ1-1 for the parts outside the CDR3, the full variable domain is SAVISQKPSRDICQRGTSLTIQCQVDSQVTMMFWYRQQPGQSLTLIATANQGSEATYESGFVIDKFPISRPNLTFSTLTVSNMSPEDSSIYLCSVAQPLSSNTEAFFGQGTRLTVV.

V and J are TRBV28 and TRBJ2-7, with 8 bases that match TRBD2. This CDR3 spans 16 amino acids. Losses at the gene ends were 5 bases for V and 5 bases for J; bases not matched to a gene: 14. Germline V CDR1 and CDR2: MDHEN, SYDVKM. CDR3 in amino acids: CASSAQFREGSHEQYF. The CDR3 DNA is TGTGCCAGCAGTGCCCAATTCCGGGAGGGCAGTCACGAGCAGTACTTC.

This sequence joins TRBV6-1 and TRBJ2-3; TRBD2 agrees at 7 bases. Germline V gene data show CDR1 as MNHNS and CDR2 as SASEGT. This CDR3 is built from 17 residues. After removal of 0 bases from V and 2 bases from J, the junction contained 8 bases not matched to a gene. CDR3 DNA: TGTGCCAGCAGTGAAGCGCTTCGGCTAGCGGACACAGATACGCAGTATTTT. Translation: CASSEALRLADTDTQYF.

The V call is TRBV5-1, the J call TRBJ2-1; tentative D call: TRBD2 (5 bases). Germline-derived CDR1 and CDR2 are SGHRS and YFSETQ. V dropped 0 bases and J dropped 6 bases, with 13 bases sitting between them. CDR3 length equals 15 residues. The CDR3 loop is CASSLDSAKSNEQFF. The CDR3 nucleotides read TGCGCCAGCAGCTTGGATAGCGCCAAGTCCAATGAGCAGTTCTTC.

This chain connects TRBV28 to TRBJ1-4; possible D gene TRBD1, 5 bases. The V end lost 8 bases, the J end lost 5 bases, and 9 bases lay between the germline ends. Germline CDR1 MDHEN, CDR2 SYDVKM. The CDR3 consists of 12 residues. The chain's CDR3 is CASDGGNEKLFF. The CDR3 DNA reads as TGTGCCAGCGACGGGGGGAATGAAAAACTGTTTTTT.

V and J are TRBV11-2 and TRBJ1-4; D call uncertain. V lost 2 bases and J 0 bases, leaving 4 bases between the germline ends. The CDR3 sequence is 14 residues long. Germline V gene data show CDR1 as SGHAT and CDR2 as FQNNGV. For the CDR3, the DNA is TGTGCCAGCAGCTTACCAGCAACTAATGAAAAACTGTTTTTT. Its translation: CASSLPATNEKLFF.

This rearrangement joins TRBV6-6 to TRBJ2-3, with a weak D call TRBD1 (5 bases). The V end lost 4 bases, the J end lost 0 bases, and 14 bases lay between the germline ends. The germline V gene encodes CDR1 MNHNY and CDR2 SVGAGI (reference sequence). The length of the CDR3 is 16 residues. The CDR3 loop reads CASSSRTPTSTDTQYF. The CDR3 DNA is TGTGCCAGCAGTTCTCGGACACCGACTAGCACAGATACGCAGTATTTT.

This rearrangement joins TRBV7-2 to TRBJ1-4; D call uncertain. The CDR3 sequence is 11 residues long. CDR1 and CDR2 (germline): SGHTA, FQGNSA. V gave up 2 bases and J gave up 7 bases, with 2 bases separating them. CDR3 residues: CASSLPEKLFF. The CDR3 DNA reads as TGTGCCAGCAGCTTACCTGAAAAACTGTTTTTT.

The J gene is TRBJ2-7, the V gene TRBV6-5; D ambiguous. V was trimmed by 0 bases and J by 5 bases, leaving 5 bases between them. Germline V lookup: CDR1 MNHEY, CDR2 SVGAGI. The CDR3 has 12 amino acids. The CDR3 region is CASSYSADEQYF. In DNA, the CDR3 is TGTGCCAGCAGTTACTCTGCAGACGAGCAGTACTTC.